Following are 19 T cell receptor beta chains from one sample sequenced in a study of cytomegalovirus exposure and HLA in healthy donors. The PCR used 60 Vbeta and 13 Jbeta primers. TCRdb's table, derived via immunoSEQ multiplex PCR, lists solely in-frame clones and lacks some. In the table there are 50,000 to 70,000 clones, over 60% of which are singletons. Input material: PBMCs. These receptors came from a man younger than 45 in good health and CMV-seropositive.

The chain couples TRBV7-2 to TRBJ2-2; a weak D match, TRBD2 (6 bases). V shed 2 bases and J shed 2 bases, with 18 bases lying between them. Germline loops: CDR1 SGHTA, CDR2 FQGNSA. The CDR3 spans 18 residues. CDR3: CASSLFAPRAGNTGELFF. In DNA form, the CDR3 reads TGTGCCAGCAGCTTATTTGCCCCGAGAGCGGGTAACACCGGGGAGCTGTTTTTT. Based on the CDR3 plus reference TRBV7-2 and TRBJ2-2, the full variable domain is GAGVSQSPSNKVTEKGKDVELRCDPISGHTALYWYRQSLGQGLEFLIYFQGNSAPDKSGLPSDRFSAERTGGSVSTLTIQRTQQEDSAVYLCASSLFAPRAGNTGELFFGEGSRLTVL.

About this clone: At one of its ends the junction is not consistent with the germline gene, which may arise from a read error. The CDR3 sequence: CASSFSRRGVHSGANVLTF. The CDR3 DNA is TGTGCTAGCAGCTTCTCCCGCAGGGGGGTCCACTCTGGGGCCAACGTCCTGACTTTC. The chain uses TRBV7-7 and TRBJ2-6, with D possibly TRBD1 on 7 matching bases. This CDR3 has 19 amino acids. The germline gives CDR1 SSHAT, CDR2 FNYEAQ (reference sequence).

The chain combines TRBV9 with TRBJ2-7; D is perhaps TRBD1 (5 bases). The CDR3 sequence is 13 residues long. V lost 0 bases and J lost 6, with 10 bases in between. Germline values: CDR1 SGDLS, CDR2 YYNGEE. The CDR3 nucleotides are TGTGCCAGCAGCGTAGTAGGGGATGGCGAGCAGTACTTC. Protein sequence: CASSVVGDGEQYF. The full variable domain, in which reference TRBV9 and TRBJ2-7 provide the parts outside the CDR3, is DSGVTQTPKHLITATGQRVTLRCSPRSGDLSVYWYQQSLDQGLQFLIQYYNGEERAKGNILERFSAQQFPDLHSELNLSSLELGDSALYFCASSVVGDGEQYFGPGTRLTVT.

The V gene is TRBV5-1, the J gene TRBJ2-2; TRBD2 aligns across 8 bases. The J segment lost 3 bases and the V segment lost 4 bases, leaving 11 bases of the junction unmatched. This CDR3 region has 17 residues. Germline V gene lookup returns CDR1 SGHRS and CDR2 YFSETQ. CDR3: CASSRGGPITYTGELFF. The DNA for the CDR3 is TGCGCCAGCAGCCGGGGGGGCCCCATTACCTACACCGGGGAGCTGTTTTTT.

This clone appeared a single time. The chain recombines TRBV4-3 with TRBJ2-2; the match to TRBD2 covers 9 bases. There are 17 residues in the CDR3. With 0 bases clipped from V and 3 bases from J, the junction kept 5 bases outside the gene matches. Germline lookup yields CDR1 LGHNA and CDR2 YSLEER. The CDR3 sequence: CASSQEAGGTYTGELFF. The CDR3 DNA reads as TGCGCCAGCAGCCAAGAGGCGGGGGGGACCTACACCGGGGAGCTGTTTTTT.

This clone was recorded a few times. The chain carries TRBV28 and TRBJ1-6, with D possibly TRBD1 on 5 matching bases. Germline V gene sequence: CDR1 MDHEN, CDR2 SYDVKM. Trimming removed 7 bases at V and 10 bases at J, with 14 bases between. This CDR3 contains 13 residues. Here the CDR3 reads CASISGGGSPLHF. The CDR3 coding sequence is TGTGCCAGCATCTCGGGGGGGGGATCACCCCTCCACTTT.

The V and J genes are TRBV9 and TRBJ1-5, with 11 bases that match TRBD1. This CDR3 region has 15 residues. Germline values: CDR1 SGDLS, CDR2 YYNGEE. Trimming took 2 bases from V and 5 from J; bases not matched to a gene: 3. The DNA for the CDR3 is TGTGCCAGCAGCGTGGAGGGACAGGGGGATCAGCCCCAGCATTTT. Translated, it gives CASSVEGQGDQPQHF.

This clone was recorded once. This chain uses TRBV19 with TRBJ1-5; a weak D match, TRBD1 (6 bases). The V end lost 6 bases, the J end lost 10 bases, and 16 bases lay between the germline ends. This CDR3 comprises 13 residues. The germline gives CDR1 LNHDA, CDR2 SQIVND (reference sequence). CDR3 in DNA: TGTGCCAGTAGAACAGGGCCTGTAAATCCCCAGCATTTT. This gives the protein CASRTGPVNPQHF.

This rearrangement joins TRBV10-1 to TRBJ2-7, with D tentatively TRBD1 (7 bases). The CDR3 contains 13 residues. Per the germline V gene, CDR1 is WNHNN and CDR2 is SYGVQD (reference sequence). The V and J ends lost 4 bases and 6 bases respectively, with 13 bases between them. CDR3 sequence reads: CASSVEGAGEQYF. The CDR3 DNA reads TGCGCCAGCAGTGTGGAGGGGGCGGGCGAGCAGTACTTC.

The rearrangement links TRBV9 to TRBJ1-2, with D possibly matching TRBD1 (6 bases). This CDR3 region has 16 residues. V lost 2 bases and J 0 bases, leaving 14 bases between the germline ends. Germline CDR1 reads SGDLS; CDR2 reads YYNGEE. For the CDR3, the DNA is TGTGCCAGCAGCGTCGAGGACAGCTCACCTAACTATGGCTACACCTTC. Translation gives CASSVEDSSPNYGYTF.

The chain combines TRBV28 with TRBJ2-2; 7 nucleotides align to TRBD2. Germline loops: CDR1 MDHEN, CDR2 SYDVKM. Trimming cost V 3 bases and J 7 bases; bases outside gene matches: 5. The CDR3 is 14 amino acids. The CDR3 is CASSFAGEVGELFF. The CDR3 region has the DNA TGTGCCAGCAGTTTTGCGGGGGAGGTCGGGGAGCTGTTTTTT.

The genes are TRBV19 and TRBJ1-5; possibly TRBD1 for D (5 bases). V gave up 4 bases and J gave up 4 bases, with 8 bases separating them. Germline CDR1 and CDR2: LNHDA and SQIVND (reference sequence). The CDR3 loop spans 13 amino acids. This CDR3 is CASSTGGNQPQHF. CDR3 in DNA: TGTGCCAGTAGTACCGGGGGGAATCAGCCCCAGCATTTT.

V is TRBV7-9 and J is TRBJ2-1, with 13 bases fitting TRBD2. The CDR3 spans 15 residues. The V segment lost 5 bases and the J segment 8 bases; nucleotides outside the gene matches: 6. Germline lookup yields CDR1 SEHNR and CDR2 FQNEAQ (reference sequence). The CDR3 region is CASSPTSGGAHEQFF. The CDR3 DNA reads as TGTGCCAGCAGCCCAACTAGCGGGGGGGCTCATGAGCAGTTCTTC. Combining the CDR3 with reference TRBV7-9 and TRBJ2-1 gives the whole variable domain DTGVSQNPRHKITKRGQNVTFRCDPISEHNRLYWYRQTLGQGPEFLTYFQNEAQLEKSRLLSDRFSAERPKGSFSTLEIQRTEQGDSAMYLCASSPTSGGAHEQFFGPGTRLTVL.

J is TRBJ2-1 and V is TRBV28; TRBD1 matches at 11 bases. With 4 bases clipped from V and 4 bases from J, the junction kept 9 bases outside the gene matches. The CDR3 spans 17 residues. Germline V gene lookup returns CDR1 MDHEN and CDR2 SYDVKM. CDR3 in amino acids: CASSSMGGQGAYNEQFF. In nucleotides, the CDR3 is TGTGCCAGCAGTTCCATGGGTGGACAGGGGGCGTACAATGAGCAGTTCTTC.

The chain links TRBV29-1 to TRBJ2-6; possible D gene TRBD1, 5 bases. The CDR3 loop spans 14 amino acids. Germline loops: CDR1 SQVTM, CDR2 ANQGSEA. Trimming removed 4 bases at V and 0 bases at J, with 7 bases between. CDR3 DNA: TGCAGCGTTGGGGGCCCCTCTGGGGCCAACGTCCTGACTTTC. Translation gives CSVGGPSGANVLTF.

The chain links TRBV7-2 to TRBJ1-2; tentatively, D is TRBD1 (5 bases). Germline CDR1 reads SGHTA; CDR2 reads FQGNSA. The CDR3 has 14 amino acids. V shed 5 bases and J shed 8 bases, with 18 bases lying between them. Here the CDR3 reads CASSELTGRAGYTF. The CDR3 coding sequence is TGTGCCAGCAGCGAACTTACAGGCAGGGCGGGCTACACCTTC.

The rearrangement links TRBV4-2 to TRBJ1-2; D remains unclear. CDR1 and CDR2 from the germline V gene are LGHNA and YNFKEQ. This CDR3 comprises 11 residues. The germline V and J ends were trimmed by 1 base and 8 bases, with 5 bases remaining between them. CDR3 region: CASSQAYGYTF. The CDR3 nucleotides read TGTGCCAGCAGCCAAGCCTACGGCTACACCTTC.

CDR3 in amino acids: CASSLTRGNEKLFF. The CDR3 region has the DNA TGTGCCAGCAGCTTAACCAGGGGTAATGAAAAACTGTTTTTT. V is TRBV7-6 and J is TRBJ1-4; a possible D gene is TRBD1 (6 bases). Looked up from germline, CDR1 is SGHVS and CDR2 is FNYEAQ. V dropped 2 bases and J dropped 4 bases, with 8 bases sitting between them. There are 14 residues in the CDR3.

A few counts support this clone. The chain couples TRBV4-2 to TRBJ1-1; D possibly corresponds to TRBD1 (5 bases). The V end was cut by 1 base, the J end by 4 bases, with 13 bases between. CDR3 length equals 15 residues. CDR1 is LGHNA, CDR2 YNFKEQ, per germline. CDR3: CASSQAPGVGTEAFF. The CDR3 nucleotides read TGTGCCAGCAGCCAAGCGCCGGGGGTAGGCACTGAAGCTTTCTTT.